The rows below give T cell receptor beta chains drawn from one sample of a study of graft-versus-host responses after intestinal transplantation. These receptors have no identified antigens. TCRdb's copy holds only in-frame clones and misses some; the assay was immunoSEQ multiplex PCR. The profile covers roughly 97,000 clones, with roughly 87% appearing a single time and over 0.8% taken by the ten largest. The input for sequencing was unstimulated CD4+ T cells sorted from spleen or lymph node cells, taken before intestinal transplant. The receptors come from a human donor who received an intestinal transplant. Both conserved end residues are part of each CDR3. The D gene is left open where the match is weak. Some rows have no size entry. The others give once, few or many, or a class for an expanded clone.

abundance	v_gene	d_gene	j_gene	CDR3aa	CDR3nt
NA	TRBV9	NA	TRBJ1-1	CASSVRTELGEAFF	TGTGCCAGCAGCGTAAGGACAGAGTTGGGTGAAGCTTTCTTT
NA	TRBV6-1	NA	TRBJ2-7	CASGTVYEQYF	TGTGCCAGCGGTACAGTCTACGAGCAGTACTTC
once	TRBV28	NA	TRBJ1-3	CASSSTVNGNTIYF	TGTGCCAGCAGTTCGACAGTTAATGGAAACACCATATATTTT
NA	TRBV7-6	TRBD1	TRBJ2-7	CASSLDRGTIYEQYF	TGTGCCAGCAGCTTGGACAGGGGCACAATCTACGAGCAGTACTTC
NA	TRBV11-2	TRBD1	TRBJ1-2	CASSLDRDRGGYGYTF	TGTGCCAGCAGCTTGGACCGGGACAGGGGTGGATATGGCTACACCTTC
NA	TRBV29-1	TRBD2	TRBJ2-2	CSAKTGGGHGELFF	TGCAGCGCTAAGACGGGGGGTGGGCACGGGGAGCTGTTTTTT
NA	TRBV9	NA	TRBJ1-1	CASSVGGTTEAFF	TGTGCCAGCAGCGTAGGGGGGACCACTGAAGCTTTCTTT
NA	TRBV19	TRBD2	TRBJ2-2	CASSIRAGSLTGELFF	TGTGCCAGTAGTATTCGAGCGGGAAGCCTCACCGGGGAGCTGTTTTTT
NA	TRBV6-5	NA	TRBJ2-1	CASSKRLDNEQFF	TGTGCCAGCAGTAAGAGGTTAGACAATGAGCAGTTCTTC
NA	TRBV28	NA	TRBJ2-7	CASSSYRTSYEQYF	TGTGCCAGCAGTTCATACAGGACCAGCTACGAGCAGTACTTC
once	TRBV19	NA	TRBJ2-3	CASSTWRASTDTQYF	TGTGCCAGTAGTACGTGGCGGGCTAGCACAGATACGCAGTATTTT
NA	TRBV2	NA	TRBJ1-4	CASSDRLSSTNEKLFF	TGTGCCAGCAGTGATCGGCTGTCATCAACTAATGAAAAACTGTTTTTT
NA	TRBV7-3	TRBD2	TRBJ2-1	CASRISGAFYNEQFF	TGTGCCAGCAGAATTAGCGGGGCCTTTTACAATGAGCAGTTCTTC
few	TRBV5-1	NA	TRBJ1-3	CASSLSSDSGNTIYF	TGCGCCAGCAGCTTGTCATCAGACTCTGGAAACACCATATATTTT
few	TRBV10-1	NA	TRBJ1-1	CASSVQVGTEAFF	TGCGCCAGCAGTGTACAGGTTGGGACTGAAGCTTTCTTT
NA	TRBV18	TRBD1	TRBJ2-2	CASSPQVGQGKAGELFF	TGTGCCAGCTCACCACAAGTTGGACAGGGAAAGGCCGGGGAGCTGTTTTTT
NA	TRBV19	NA	TRBJ2-5	CASSSGLQETQYF	TGTGCCAGTAGTAGCGGACTCCAAGAGACCCAGTACTTC
NA	TRBV29-1	NA	TRBJ2-3	CSVLHRVGLGTDTQYF	TGCAGCGTTCTTCATCGGGTAGGTCTGGGCACAGATACGCAGTATTTT
NA	TRBV5-1	TRBD1	TRBJ2-5	CASSLGDRSQETQYF	TGCGCCAGCAGCTTGGGGGACAGGAGCCAAGAGACCCAGTACTTC
few	TRBV10-2	NA	TRBJ2-7	CASSDLGAYEQYF	TGCGCCAGCAGTGACTTGGGAGCCTACGAGCAGTACTTC
NA	TRBV7-9	TRBD1	TRBJ2-4	CASSLVSQGDIQYF	TGTGCCAGCAGCTTAGTCTCTCAGGGGGACATTCAGTACTTC
NA	TRBV5-1	TRBD1	TRBJ1-2	CASSPGTGNYGYTF	TGCGCCAGCAGCCCAGGGACAGGCAACTATGGCTACACCTTC
few	TRBV6-6	NA	TRBJ1-2	CASSYPTGPPAYGYTF	TGTGCCAGCAGTTATCCGACAGGCCCTCCCGCCTATGGCTACACCTTC
NA	TRBV29-1	TRBD1	TRBJ1-4	CSAGQGDEKLFF	TGCAGCGCCGGACAGGGGGATGAAAAACTGTTTTTT
NA	TRBV14	TRBD1	TRBJ1-1	CASSPWGQGYTEAFF	TGTGCCAGCAGCCCCTGGGGACAGGGATACACTGAAGCTTTCTTT
NA	TRBV19	NA	TRBJ2-1	CASSIADYTEQFF	TGTGCCAGTAGTATCGCGGACTACACTGAGCAGTTCTTC
NA	TRBV7-6	NA	TRBJ2-3	CASSSQITDTQYF	TGTGCCAGCAGCTCTCAAATCACAGATACGCAGTATTTT
NA	TRBV4-2	TRBD2	TRBJ2-4	CASSQDLSGGAAGIQYF	TGTGCCAGCAGCCAAGATTTAAGCGGGGGGGCCGCCGGCATTCAGTACTTC
few	TRBV30	NA	TRBJ1-1	CAWSLRGGVTEAFF	TGTGCCTGGAGCCTTCGGGGGGGGGTGACTGAAGCTTTCTTT
NA	TRBV19	NA	TRBJ1-5	CASNLAGFGNQPQHF	TGTGCCAGTAATTTGGCGGGATTTGGCAATCAGCCCCAGCATTTT
NA	TRBV5-6	NA	TRBJ1-5	CASSLYRQDNQPQHF	TGTGCCAGCAGCTTGTACCGGCAGGACAATCAGCCCCAGCATTTT
NA	TRBV7-6	NA	TRBJ1-1	CASSRTGNTEAFF	TGTGCCAGCAGCCGAACAGGAAACACTGAAGCTTTCTTT